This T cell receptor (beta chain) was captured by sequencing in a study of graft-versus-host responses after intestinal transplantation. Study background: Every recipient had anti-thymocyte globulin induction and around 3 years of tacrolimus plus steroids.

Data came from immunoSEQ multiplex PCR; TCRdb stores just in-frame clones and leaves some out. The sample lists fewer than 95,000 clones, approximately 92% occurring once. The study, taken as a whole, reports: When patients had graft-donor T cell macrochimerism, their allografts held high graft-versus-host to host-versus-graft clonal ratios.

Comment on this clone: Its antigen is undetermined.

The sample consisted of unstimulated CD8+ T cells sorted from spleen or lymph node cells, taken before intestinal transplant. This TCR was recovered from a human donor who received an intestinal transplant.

CDR3 sequence: CASSSPLDRSPLAKNIQYF. The DNA for the CDR3 is TGTGCCAGCAGCTCGCCGTTGGACAGGAGCCCCTTAGCCAAAAACATTCAGTACTTC. The chain is built from TRBV7-9 and TRBJ2-4, with TRBD1 identical over 7 bases. The germline gives CDR1 SEHNR, CDR2 FQNEAQ (reference sequence). The J segment lost 0 bases and the V segment lost 4 bases, leaving 15 bases of the junction unmatched. The length of the CDR3 is 19 residues.